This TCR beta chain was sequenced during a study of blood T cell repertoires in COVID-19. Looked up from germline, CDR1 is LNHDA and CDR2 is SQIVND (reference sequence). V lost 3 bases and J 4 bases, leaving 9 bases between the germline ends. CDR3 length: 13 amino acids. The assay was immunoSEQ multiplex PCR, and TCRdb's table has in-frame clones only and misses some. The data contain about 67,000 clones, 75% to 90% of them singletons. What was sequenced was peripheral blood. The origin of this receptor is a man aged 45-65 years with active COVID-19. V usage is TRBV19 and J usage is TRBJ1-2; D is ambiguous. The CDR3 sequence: CASSISYPYGYTF. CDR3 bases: TGTGCCAGTAGTATTTCCTACCCCTATGGCTACACCTTC.